The 16 T cell receptor beta chains below come from one sample, sequenced in a study of T cell repertoires in cytomegalovirus infection. One entry per CDR3 protein results from TCRdb running MiXCR on the reads. The sample includes about 230,000 distinct CDR3 sequences, approximately 7% of them seen just once. What was sequenced was PBMCs. These receptors were collected from a human donor in good health (CMV status not recorded). Some clones in this sample may be carry-over from other donors' samples.

This clonotype was found many times. The rearrangement links TRBV5-4 to TRBJ2-7, with a possible D match to TRBD1 (6 bases). The V gene lost 4 bases and the J gene lost 3 bases, with 14 bases spanning the gap. Germline V CDR1 and CDR2: SGHNT, YYREEE (reference sequence). The CDR3 length is 14 residues. CDR3 sequence: CASSPLTGNYEQYF. As DNA, the CDR3 is TGTGCCAGCAGCCCCCTTACAGGGAACTACGAGCAGTACTTC.

This clonotype occurred many times. The rearrangement uses TRBV6-1 and TRBJ2-7; TRBD1 aligns across 8 bases. The CDR3 is 14 residues long. After removal of 8 bases from V and 0 bases from J, the junction contained 6 bases not matched to a gene. Germline loops: CDR1 MNHNS, CDR2 SASEGT. The CDR3 bases are TGTGCCAGCGCCGACAGGGGTAGCTCCTACGAGCAGTACTTC. Protein: CASADRGSSYEQYF.

In its sample, this clonotype was seen a few times. Here the CDR3 DNA reads TGCAGCGTCGGGTTTATCAGGGGAAGCTCCGGGGCCAACGTCCTGACTTTC. Amino acids: CSVGFIRGSSGANVLTF. The rearrangement uses TRBV29-1 and TRBJ2-6; D possibly corresponds to TRBD1 (6 bases). V was pared by 6 bases and J by 4 bases, with 22 bases between. Germline V gives CDR1 SQVTM, CDR2 ANQGSEA. There are 17 residues in the CDR3. Combining the CDR3 with reference TRBV29-1 and TRBJ2-6 gives the whole variable domain SAVISQKPSRDICQRGTSLTIQCQVDSQVTMMFWYRQQPGQSLTLIATANQGSEATYESGFVIDKFPISRPNLTFSTLTVSNMSPEDSSIYLCSVGFIRGSSGANVLTFGAGSRLTVL.

This clonotype was counted at least ten times. The chain joins TRBV19 to TRBJ1-2; weak D call: TRBD1 (6 bases). This CDR3 comprises 13 residues. V lost 6 bases, J lost 4 bases, and 12 bases lay in between. Germline V gives CDR1 LNHDA, CDR2 SQIVND (reference sequence). The CDR3 protein is CASSKTGAYGYTF. The CDR3 DNA is TGTGCCAGTAGCAAAACGGGGGCCTATGGCTACACCTTC.

The V call is TRBV12-5, the J call TRBJ1-6; D unresolved. Germline lookup yields CDR1 LGHNT and CDR2 FRNRAP. Trimming shortened V by 0 bases and J by 6 bases, and 12 bases separated the two germline ends. The CDR3 is 16 residues long. The CDR3 nucleotides are TGTGCTAGTGGTTTGGTAATCGGCCTTTCTAATTCACCCCTCCACTTT. It specifies CASGLVIGLSNSPLHF.

This clonotype was detected many times. The genes are TRBV20-1 and TRBJ1-2; 11 bases are a match to TRBD1. CDR3 length: 12 amino acids. V shed 7 bases and J 10 bases; nucleotides not matched to a gene: 8. Germline values: CDR1 DFQATT, CDR2 SNEGSKA (reference sequence). CDR3 sequence: CSGPGQGDFYTF. CDR3 nucleotides: TGCAGTGGCCCGGGACAGGGGGATTTCTACACCTTC.

The table lists this clonotype with many counts. The rearrangement links TRBV4-3 to TRBJ2-1; TRBD2 is a possible D gene (6 bases). V lost 5 bases and J lost 8, with 13 bases in between. The CDR3 loop spans 13 amino acids. Germline V gene sequence: CDR1 LGHNA, CDR2 YSLEER. DNA for the CDR3: TGCGCCAGCAGCTCTACCTGGGGGGATGAGCAGTTCTTC. Protein: CASSSTWGDEQFF.

This clonotype has a handful of counts. This chain links TRBV20-1 with TRBJ1-2, with 7 bases that match TRBD1. J lost 3 bases, V lost 8 bases, and 15 bases had no gene match. Germline CDR1 reads DFQATT; CDR2 reads SNEGSKA (reference sequence). CDR3 length: 15 amino acids. The CDR3 nucleotides read TGCAGTTCCAAAGCCTGGGTTGGACAGGACTATGGCTACACCTTC. This translates into CSSKAWVGQDYGYTF.

This clonotype was recorded at least ten times. The CDR3 sequence is CASSLGLAGGPETQYF. CDR3 DNA: TGCGCCAGCAGTCTAGGGCTAGCGGGGGGGCCGGAGACCCAGTACTTC. The chain carries TRBV5-1 and TRBJ2-5; 12 nucleotides match TRBD2. Germline V gives CDR1 SGHRS, CDR2 YFSETQ. This CDR3 has 16 amino acids. V was clipped by 5 bases and J by 5 bases; unmatched bases: 10.

The chain recombines TRBV28 with TRBJ1-2, with a possible D match to TRBD1 (6 bases). Trimming took 2 bases from V and 5 from J, leaving 12 bases between them. Germline-derived CDR1 and CDR2 are MDHEN and SYDVKM. The CDR3 has 14 residues. CDR3 loop: CASSLEDSLYGYTF. CDR3 coding DNA: TGTGCCAGCAGTTTAGAGGACAGCCTTTATGGCTACACCTTC.

In its sample, this clonotype was seen many times. The rearrangement uses TRBV12-3 or TRBV12-4 and TRBJ1-6; D gene uncertain. The CDR3 consists of 12 residues. The V end lost 6 bases, the J end lost 8 bases, and 8 bases lay between the germline ends. Here the CDR3 DNA reads TGTGCCAGCAGGTCCGGCTATTCACCCCTCCACTTT. Its protein is CASRSGYSPLHF.

This clonotype showed up many times. The rearrangement links TRBV6-2 or TRBV6-3 to TRBJ1-1; TRBD1 matches 8 bases. CDR3 size: 15 residues. J gave up 7 bases and V 5 bases, and 12 bases lay outside the gene matches. CDR1 is MNHEY and CDR2 is SVGEGT in the germline V gene. As DNA, the CDR3 is TGTGCCAGCAGTCTCCCTCTTTGGACAGGGTTTGAAGCTTTCTTT. Translated: CASSLPLWTGFEAFF.

V usage is TRBV29-1 and J usage is TRBJ1-2; possible D gene TRBD1, 5 bases. The germline V gene has CDR1 SQVTM and CDR2 ANQGSEA. The CDR3 is 14 residues long. Between the trimmed V and J ends, which lost 6 bases and 0 bases, there was a span of 14 bases. CDR3 in DNA: TGCAGCGTGAAACTACAGGCCCCTAACTATGGCTACACCTTC. Its translation: CSVKLQAPNYGYTF.

This clonotype was found many times. The V call is TRBV7-2, the J call TRBJ1-6; 7 bases align to TRBD1. The V gene's germline CDR1 is SGHTA and CDR2 FQGNSA. V shed 6 bases, J shed 2 bases, and the junction held 7 bases outside the gene matches. There are 16 residues in the CDR3. This chain's CDR3 is CASSYAGTAYNSPLHF. The CDR3 DNA sequence: TGTGCCAGCAGTTATGCCGGGACAGCCTATAATTCACCCCTCCACTTT.

This clonotype was seen at least ten times. The chain joins TRBV29-1 to TRBJ1-2; D may be TRBD1 (5 bases). This CDR3 is built from 10 residues. The germline V gene encodes CDR1 SQVTM and CDR2 ANQGSEA. The ends were cut back, 6 bases at V and 5 bases at J, with 7 bases in the middle. CDR3 nucleotides: TGCAGCGTGGGGGAATATGGCTACACCTTC. Protein product: CSVGEYGYTF.

This clonotype has ten or more counts. V gene TRBV15 combines with J gene TRBJ1-2; 8 bases fit TRBD1. The ends lost 2 bases at V and 4 bases at J; junction bases unmatched: 15. The CDR3 runs 18 residues. From germline, CDR1 is LNHNV and CDR2 YYDKDF (reference sequence). The CDR3 is CATSRPAGQAINFYGYTF. The CDR3 DNA follows: TGTGCCACCAGCAGACCTGCGGGACAGGCGATCAACTTCTATGGCTACACCTTC.